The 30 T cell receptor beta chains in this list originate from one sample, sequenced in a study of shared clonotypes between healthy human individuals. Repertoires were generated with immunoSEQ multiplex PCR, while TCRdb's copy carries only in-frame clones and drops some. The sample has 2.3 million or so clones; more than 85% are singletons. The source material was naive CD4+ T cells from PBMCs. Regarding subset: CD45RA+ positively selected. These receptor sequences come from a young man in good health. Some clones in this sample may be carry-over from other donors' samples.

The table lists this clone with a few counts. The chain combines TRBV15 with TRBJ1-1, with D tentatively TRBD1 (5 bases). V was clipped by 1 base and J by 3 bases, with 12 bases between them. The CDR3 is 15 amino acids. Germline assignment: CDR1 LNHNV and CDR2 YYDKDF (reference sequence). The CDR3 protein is CATSRGGLGDTEAFF. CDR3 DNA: TGTGCCACCAGCAGAGGCGGGTTAGGGGACACTGAAGCTTTCTTT.

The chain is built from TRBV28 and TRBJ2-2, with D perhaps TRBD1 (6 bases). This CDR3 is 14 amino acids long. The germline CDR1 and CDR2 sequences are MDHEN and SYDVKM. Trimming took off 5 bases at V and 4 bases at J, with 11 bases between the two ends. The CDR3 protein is CASSPDRPTGELFF. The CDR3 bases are TGTGCCAGCAGTCCGGACAGACCCACCGGGGAGCTGTTTTTT.

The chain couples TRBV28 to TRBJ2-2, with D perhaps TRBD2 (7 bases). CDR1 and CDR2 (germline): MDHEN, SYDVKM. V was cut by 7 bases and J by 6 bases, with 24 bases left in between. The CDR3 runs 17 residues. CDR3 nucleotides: TGTGCCAGCACCCCCGGAGAGGGGAGGGGGGGGCCCGGGGAGCTGTTTTTT. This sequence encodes CASTPGEGRGGPGELFF.

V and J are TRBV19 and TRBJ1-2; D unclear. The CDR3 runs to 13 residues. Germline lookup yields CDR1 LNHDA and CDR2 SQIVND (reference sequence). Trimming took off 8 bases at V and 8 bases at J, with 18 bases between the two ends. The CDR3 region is CASLEEGREGYTF. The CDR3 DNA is TGTGCCAGTCTGGAAGAGGGTCGTGAGGGCTACACCTTC.

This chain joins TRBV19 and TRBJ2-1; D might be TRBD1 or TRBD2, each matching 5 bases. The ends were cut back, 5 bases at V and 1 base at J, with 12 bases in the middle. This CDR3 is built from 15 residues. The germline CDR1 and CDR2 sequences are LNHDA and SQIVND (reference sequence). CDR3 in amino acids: CASSGTAISYNEQFF. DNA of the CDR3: TGTGCCAGTAGTGGGACGGCGATTTCCTACAATGAGCAGTTCTTC.

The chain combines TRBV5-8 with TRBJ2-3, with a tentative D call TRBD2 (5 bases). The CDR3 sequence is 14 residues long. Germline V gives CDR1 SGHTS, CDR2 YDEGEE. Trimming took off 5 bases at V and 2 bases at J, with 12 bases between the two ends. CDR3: CASRLRAATDTQYF. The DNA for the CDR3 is TGTGCCAGCAGACTGAGGGCGGCCACAGATACGCAGTATTTT.

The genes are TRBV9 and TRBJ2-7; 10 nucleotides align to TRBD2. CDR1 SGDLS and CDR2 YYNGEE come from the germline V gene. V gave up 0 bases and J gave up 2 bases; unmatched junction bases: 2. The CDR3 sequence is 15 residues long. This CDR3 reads CASSVGLAGAYEQYF. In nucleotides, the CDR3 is TGTGCCAGCAGCGTAGGGCTAGCGGGGGCCTACGAGCAGTACTTC.

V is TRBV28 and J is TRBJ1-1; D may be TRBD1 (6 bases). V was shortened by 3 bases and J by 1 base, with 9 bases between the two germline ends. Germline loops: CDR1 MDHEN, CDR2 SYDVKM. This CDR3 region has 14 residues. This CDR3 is CASSLQGRNTEAFF. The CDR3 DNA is TGTGCCAGCAGTTTGCAGGGGAGGAACACTGAAGCTTTCTTT.

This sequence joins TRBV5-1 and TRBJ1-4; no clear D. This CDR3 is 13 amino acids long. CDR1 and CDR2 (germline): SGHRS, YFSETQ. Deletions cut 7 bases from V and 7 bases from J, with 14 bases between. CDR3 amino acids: CASGTGSGEKLFF. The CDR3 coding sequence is TGCGCCAGCGGAACCGGGTCAGGTGAAAAACTGTTTTTT.

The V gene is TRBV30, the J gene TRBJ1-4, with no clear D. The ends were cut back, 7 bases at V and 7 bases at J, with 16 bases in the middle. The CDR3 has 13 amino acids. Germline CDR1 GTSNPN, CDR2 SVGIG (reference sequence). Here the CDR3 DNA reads TGTGCCTTCCGACGAACGACGGGTGAAAAACTGTTTTTT. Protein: CAFRRTTGEKLFF.

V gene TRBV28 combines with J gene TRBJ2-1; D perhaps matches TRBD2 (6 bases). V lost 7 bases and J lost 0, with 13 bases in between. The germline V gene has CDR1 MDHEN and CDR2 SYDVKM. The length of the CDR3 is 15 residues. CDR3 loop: CASTSAGLSYNEQFF. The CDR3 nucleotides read TGTGCCAGCACCTCAGCGGGCCTCTCCTACAATGAGCAGTTCTTC.

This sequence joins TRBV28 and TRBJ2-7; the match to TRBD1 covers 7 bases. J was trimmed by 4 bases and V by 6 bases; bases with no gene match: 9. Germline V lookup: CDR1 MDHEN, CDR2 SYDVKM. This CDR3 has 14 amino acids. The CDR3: CASRTGTVIYEQYF. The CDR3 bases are TGTGCCAGCAGGACCGGGACAGTGATATACGAGCAGTACTTC.

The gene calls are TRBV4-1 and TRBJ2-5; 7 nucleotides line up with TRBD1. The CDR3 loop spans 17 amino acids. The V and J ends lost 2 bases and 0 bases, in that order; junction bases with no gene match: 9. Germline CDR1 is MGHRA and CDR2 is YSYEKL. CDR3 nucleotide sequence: TGCGCCAGCAGCCAAACCGGGACAGAACCGTACCAAGAGACCCAGTACTTC. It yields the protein CASSQTGTEPYQETQYF.

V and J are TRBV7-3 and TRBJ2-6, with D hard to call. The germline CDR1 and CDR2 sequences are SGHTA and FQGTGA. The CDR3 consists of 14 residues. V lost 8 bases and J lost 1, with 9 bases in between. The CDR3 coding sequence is TGTGCCAGCGGGTCAGGTTCTGGGGCCAACGTCCTGACTTTC. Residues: CASGSGSGANVLTF.

The CDR3 loop reads CASSVTSGEHNEQFF. The CDR3 coding sequence is TGTGCCAGCAGCGTGACGTCAGGGGAGCACAATGAGCAGTTCTTC. The rearrangement joins TRBV9 to TRBJ2-1, with D maybe TRBD1 (6 bases). Germline-derived CDR1 and CDR2 are SGDLS and YYNGEE. CDR3 size: 15 residues. V was shortened by 2 bases and J by 5 bases, with 14 bases between the two germline ends.

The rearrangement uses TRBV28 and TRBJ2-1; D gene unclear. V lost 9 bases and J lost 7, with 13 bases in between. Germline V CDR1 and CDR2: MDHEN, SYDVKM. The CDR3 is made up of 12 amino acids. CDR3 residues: CASPSSRNEQFF. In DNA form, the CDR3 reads TGTGCCAGTCCCTCATCTAGGAATGAGCAGTTCTTC.

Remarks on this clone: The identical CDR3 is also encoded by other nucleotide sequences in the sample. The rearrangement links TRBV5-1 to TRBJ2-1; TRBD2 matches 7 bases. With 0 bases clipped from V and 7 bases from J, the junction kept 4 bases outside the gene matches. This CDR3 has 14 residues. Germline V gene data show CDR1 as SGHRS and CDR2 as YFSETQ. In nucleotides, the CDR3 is TGCGCCAGCAGCTTGGGGACTAGTCGTAATGAGCAGTTCTTC. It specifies CASSLGTSRNEQFF.

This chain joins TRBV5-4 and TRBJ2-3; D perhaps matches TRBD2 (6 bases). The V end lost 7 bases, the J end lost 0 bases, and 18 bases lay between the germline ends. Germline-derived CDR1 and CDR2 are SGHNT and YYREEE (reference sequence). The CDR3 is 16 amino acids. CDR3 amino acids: CASFLGGGSSTDTQYF. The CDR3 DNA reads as TGTGCCAGCTTCCTGGGAGGCGGTTCTAGCACAGATACGCAGTATTTT. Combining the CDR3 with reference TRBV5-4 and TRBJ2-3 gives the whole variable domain ETGVTQSPTHLIKTRGQQVTLRCSSQSGHNTVSWYQQALGQGPQFIFQYYREEENGRGNFPPRFSGLQFPNYSSELNVNALELDDSALYLCASFLGGGSSTDTQYFGPGTRLTVL.

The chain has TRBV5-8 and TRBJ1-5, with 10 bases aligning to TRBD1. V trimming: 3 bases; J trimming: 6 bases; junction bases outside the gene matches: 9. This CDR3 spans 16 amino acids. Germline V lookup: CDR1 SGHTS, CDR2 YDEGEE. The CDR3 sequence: CASSWGMGQGFQPQHF. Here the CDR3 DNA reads TGTGCCAGCAGCTGGGGCATGGGACAGGGGTTTCAGCCCCAGCATTTT.

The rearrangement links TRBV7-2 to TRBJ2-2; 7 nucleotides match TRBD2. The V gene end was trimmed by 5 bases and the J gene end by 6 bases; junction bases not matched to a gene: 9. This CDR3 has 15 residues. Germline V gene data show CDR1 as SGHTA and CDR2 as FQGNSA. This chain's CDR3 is CASSRATSVPGELFF. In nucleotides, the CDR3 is TGTGCCAGCAGCAGGGCTACTAGCGTCCCCGGGGAGCTGTTTTTT.

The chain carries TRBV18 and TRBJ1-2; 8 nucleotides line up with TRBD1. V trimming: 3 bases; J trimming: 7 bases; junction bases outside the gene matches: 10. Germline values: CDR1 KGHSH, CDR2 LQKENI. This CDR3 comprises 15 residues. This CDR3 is CASSPGRGQLSGYTF. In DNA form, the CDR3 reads TGTGCCAGCTCACCCGGCAGGGGGCAATTATCTGGCTACACCTTC.

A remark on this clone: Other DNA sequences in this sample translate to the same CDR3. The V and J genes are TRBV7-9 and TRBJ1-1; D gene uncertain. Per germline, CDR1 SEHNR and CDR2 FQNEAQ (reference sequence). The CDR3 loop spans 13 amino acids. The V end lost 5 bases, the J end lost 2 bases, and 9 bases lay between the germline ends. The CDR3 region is CASSNSLNTEAFF. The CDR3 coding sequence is TGTGCCAGCAGCAACAGCCTAAACACTGAAGCTTTCTTT.

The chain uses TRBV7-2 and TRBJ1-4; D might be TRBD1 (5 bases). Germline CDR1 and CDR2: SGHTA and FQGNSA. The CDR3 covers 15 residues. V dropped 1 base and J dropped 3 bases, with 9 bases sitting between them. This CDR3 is CASSLVTDANEKLFF. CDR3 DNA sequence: TGTGCCAGCAGCTTAGTGACAGATGCTAATGAAAAACTGTTTTTT. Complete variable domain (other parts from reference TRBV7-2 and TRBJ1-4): GAGVSQSPSNKVTEKGKDVELRCDPISGHTALYWYRQSLGQGLEFLIYFQGNSAPDKSGLPSDRFSAERTGGSVSTLTIQRTQQEDSAVYLCASSLVTDANEKLFFGSGTQLSVL.

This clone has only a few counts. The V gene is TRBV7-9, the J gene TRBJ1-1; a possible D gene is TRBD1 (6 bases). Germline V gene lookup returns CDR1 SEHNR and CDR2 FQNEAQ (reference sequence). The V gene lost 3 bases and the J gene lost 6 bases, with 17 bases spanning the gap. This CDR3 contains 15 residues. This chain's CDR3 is CASSFGPGGGAEAFF. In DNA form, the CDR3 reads TGTGCCAGCAGCTTCGGTCCCGGTGGGGGCGCTGAAGCTTTCTTT.

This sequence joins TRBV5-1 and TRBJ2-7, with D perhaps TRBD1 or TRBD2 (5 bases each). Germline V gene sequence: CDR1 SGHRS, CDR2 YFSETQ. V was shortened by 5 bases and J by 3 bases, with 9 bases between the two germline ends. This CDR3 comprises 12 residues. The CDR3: CASREGSYEQYF. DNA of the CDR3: TGCGCCAGCAGAGAGGGGAGCTACGAGCAGTACTTC.

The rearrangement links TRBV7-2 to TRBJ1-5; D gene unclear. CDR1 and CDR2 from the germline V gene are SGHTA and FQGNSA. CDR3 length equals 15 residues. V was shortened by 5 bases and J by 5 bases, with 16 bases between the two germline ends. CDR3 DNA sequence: TGTGCCAGCAGCCTAAACTGGGCTTCTGATCAGCCCCAGCATTTT. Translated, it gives CASSLNWASDQPQHF.

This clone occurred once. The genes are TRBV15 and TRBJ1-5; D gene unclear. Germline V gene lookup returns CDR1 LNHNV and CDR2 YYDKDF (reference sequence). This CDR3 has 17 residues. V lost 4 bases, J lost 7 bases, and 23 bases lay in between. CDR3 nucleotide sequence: TGTGCCACCAGCACCAGAGGACGGGCCGCCGGACCCCAGCCCCAGCATTTT. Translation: CATSTRGRAAGPQPQHF.

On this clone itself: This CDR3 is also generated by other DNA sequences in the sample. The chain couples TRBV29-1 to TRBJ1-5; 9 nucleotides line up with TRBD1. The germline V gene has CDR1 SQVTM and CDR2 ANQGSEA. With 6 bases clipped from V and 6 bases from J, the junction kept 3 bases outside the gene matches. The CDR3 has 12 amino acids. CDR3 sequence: CSVGQGSQPQHF. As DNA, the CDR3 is TGCAGCGTGGGACAGGGTAGTCAGCCCCAGCATTTT.

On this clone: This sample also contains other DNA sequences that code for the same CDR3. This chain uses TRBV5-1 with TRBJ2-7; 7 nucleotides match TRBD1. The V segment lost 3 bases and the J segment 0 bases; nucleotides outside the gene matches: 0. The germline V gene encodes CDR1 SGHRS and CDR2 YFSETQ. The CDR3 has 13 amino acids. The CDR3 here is CASSWDSSYEQYF. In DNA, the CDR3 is TGCGCCAGCAGCTGGGACAGCTCCTACGAGCAGTACTTC.

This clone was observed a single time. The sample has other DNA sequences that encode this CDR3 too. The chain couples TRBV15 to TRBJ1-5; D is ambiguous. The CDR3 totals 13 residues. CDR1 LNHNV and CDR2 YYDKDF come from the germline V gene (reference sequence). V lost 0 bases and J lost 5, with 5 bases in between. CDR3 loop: CATSREGDQPQHF. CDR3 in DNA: TGTGCCACCAGCAGAGAGGGTGATCAGCCCCAGCATTTT.